What follows are 24 T cell receptor beta chains derived from one specimen sequenced in a study of radiation and T cells in renal cell carcinoma (dated by TCRdb to about 2020). The time point label here, explained by the study, means: baseline pretreatment blood. The treatment or condition label, read with the paper, signifies: 15 Gy SBRT to primary tumor, nephrectomy 4 weeks later. To prepare the library, the immunoSEQ multiplex PCR assay was applied. This is the immuneACCESS table as TCRdb keeps it, with only in-frame sequences that have V and J called. A part of the clones is gone; compared with another copy, unresolved V genes explain less than half, and the rest is unexplained. The sample has approximately 140,000 clones on record, roughly nine tenths of them singletons. The ten largest clonotypes hold around 4% of the sample. The sequenced sample was blood, obtained from a patient whose treatment included radiotherapy and nephrectomy. The receptors were gathered from a woman in her seventies with renal cell carcinoma.

V usage is TRBV27 and J usage is TRBJ2-3; D call uncertain. The CDR3 has 15 residues. The ends were cut back, 6 bases at V and 8 bases at J, with 21 bases in the middle. The germline CDR1 and CDR2 sequences are MNHEY and SMNVEV (reference sequence). The CDR3 loop is CASSRKLVPGFTQYF. For the CDR3, the DNA is TGTGCCAGCAGCAGGAAGTTGGTTCCCGGCTTTACGCAGTATTTT.

The chain couples TRBV19 to TRBJ2-1, with D uncertain. This CDR3 region has 15 residues. Germline V gene data show CDR1 as LNHDA and CDR2 as SQIVND (reference sequence). With 5 bases removed from V and 4 bases from J, the gap between germline ends came to 15 bases. CDR3 region: CASSPVGLGYNEQFF. The CDR3 DNA follows: TGTGCCAGTAGTCCAGTTGGTCTGGGTTACAATGAGCAGTTCTTC.

V is TRBV5-1 and J is TRBJ1-5; possible D gene TRBD1, 5 bases. The CDR3 length is 15 residues. V dropped 4 bases and J dropped 5 bases, with 16 bases sitting between them. The V gene's germline CDR1 is SGHRS and CDR2 YFSETQ. CDR3 protein: CASSRDAGRDQPQHF. The CDR3 DNA follows: TGCGCCAGCAGCAGGGATGCAGGGAGGGATCAGCCCCAGCATTTT.

The rearrangement joins TRBV19 to TRBJ2-5; unclear D gene. CDR3 length: 13 residues. Germline lookup yields CDR1 LNHDA and CDR2 SQIVND (reference sequence). V was shortened by 6 bases and J by 5 bases, with 13 bases between the two germline ends. This chain's CDR3 is CASSGYQEETQYF. DNA for the CDR3: TGTGCCAGTAGCGGCTACCAGGAGGAGACCCAGTACTTC.

This chain joins TRBV18 and TRBJ1-5; TRBD1 aligns across 9 bases. The germline V gene encodes CDR1 KGHSH and CDR2 LQKENI. V was pared by 2 bases and J by 6 bases, with 8 bases of the junction left unmatched. This CDR3 is built from 16 residues. The DNA of the CDR3 is TGTGCCAGCTCACCAGGGGGACAGGGTGCCCGTCAGCCCCAGCATTTT. As protein: CASSPGGQGARQPQHF.

This clone was seen a few times. The chain recombines TRBV5-1 with TRBJ1-1; D gene uncertain. V was trimmed by 4 bases and J by 1 base, leaving 11 bases between them. Germline V gene sequence: CDR1 SGHRS, CDR2 YFSETQ. The CDR3 runs to 14 residues. The CDR3: CASSDYDKNTEAFF. In DNA form, the CDR3 reads TGCGCCAGCAGCGATTACGACAAGAACACTGAAGCTTTCTTT.

This chain uses TRBV5-1 with TRBJ2-7; TRBD2 agrees at 12 bases. The CDR3 consists of 15 residues. V was pared by 1 base and J by 3 bases, with 2 bases of the junction left unmatched. Germline assignment: CDR1 SGHRS and CDR2 YFSETQ. The CDR3 DNA follows: TGCGCCAGCAGCTTGACTAGCGGGGGGATCTACGAGCAGTACTTC. It codes for CASSLTSGGIYEQYF.

This clone was recorded once. The genes are TRBV28 and TRBJ1-3, with a possible D match to TRBD1 (6 bases). Germline values: CDR1 MDHEN, CDR2 SYDVKM. V shed 2 bases and J shed 1 base, with 9 bases lying between them. CDR3 length: 15 residues. The DNA of the CDR3 is TGTGCCAGCAGTTTAGCAGGGGTGTCTGGAAACACCATATATTTT. Its protein is CASSLAGVSGNTIYF.

The chain uses TRBV18 and TRBJ1-2, with TRBD1 matching 9 bases. This CDR3 has 16 amino acids. Germline trimming cut 5 bases from V and 7 bases from J; bases unmatched to any gene: 14. Germline V gene data show CDR1 as KGHSH and CDR2 as LQKENI. This CDR3 is CASSEPGQGLQGGYTF. The CDR3 bases are TGTGCCAGCTCAGAACCGGGACAGGGCCTACAGGGTGGCTACACCTTC.

V usage is TRBV9 and J usage is TRBJ2-7; D remains unclear. This CDR3 comprises 14 residues. V was cut by 0 bases and J by 2 bases, with 9 bases left in between. Germline CDR1 and CDR2: SGDLS and YYNGEE. CDR3 protein: CASSVGSPAYEQYF. CDR3 coding DNA: TGTGCCAGCAGCGTAGGGTCGCCCGCCTACGAGCAGTACTTC.

This clone was seen only once. DNA for the CDR3: TGTGCCAGTTACGACAGGGCGAACACTGAAGCTTTCTTT. Translating gives CASYDRANTEAFF. This chain joins TRBV6-5 and TRBJ1-1, with 7 bases aligning to TRBD1. Germline lookup yields CDR1 MNHEY and CDR2 SVGAGI. The ends lost 9 bases at V and 1 base at J; junction bases unmatched: 5. The CDR3 length is 13 residues.

J is TRBJ2-3 and V is TRBV5-5; D not resolved. Per germline, CDR1 SGHKS and CDR2 YYEKEE (reference sequence). With 0 bases removed from V and 0 bases from J, the gap between germline ends came to 11 bases. The CDR3 has 16 amino acids. CDR3 sequence reads: CASSLVEGSSTDTQYF. The CDR3 coding sequence is TGTGCCAGCAGCTTGGTGGAAGGGTCAAGCACAGATACGCAGTATTTT. The whole variable domain, remainder taken from reference TRBV5-5 and TRBJ2-3, is DAGVTQSPTHLIKTRGQQVTLRCSPISGHKSVSWYQQVLGQGPQFIFQYYEKEERGRGNFPDRFSARQFPNYSSELNVNALLLGDSALYLCASSLVEGSSTDTQYFGPGTRLTVL.

The chain couples TRBV7-2 to TRBJ1-2; 9 positions match TRBD1. The ends lost 5 bases at V and 1 base at J; junction bases unmatched: 5. CDR1 is SGHTA and CDR2 is FQGNSA in the germline V gene. This CDR3 has 15 amino acids. This chain's CDR3 is CASSAGQGYNYGYTF. CDR3 DNA: TGTGCCAGCAGCGCCGGACAGGGGTATAACTATGGCTACACCTTC.

V gene TRBV10-3 combines with J gene TRBJ2-1; 11 bases fit TRBD2. The CDR3 length is 15 residues. V was pared by 6 bases and J by 3 bases, with 4 bases of the junction left unmatched. The germline gives CDR1 ENHRY, CDR2 SYGVKD. The CDR3 nucleotides read TGTGCCATCAGCGCGACTAGCGGGGACTACAATGAGCAGTTCTTC. This encodes CAISATSGDYNEQFF.

The chain uses TRBV7-2 and TRBJ2-3; weak D call: TRBD2 (5 bases). V dropped 2 bases and J dropped 6 bases, with 9 bases sitting between them. The CDR3 sequence is 13 residues long. The germline gives CDR1 SGHTA, CDR2 FQGNSA. CDR3 bases: TGTGCCAGCAGCTTATTTCCGGGGGATACGCAGTATTTT. Its protein product is CASSLFPGDTQYF. Using reference TRBV7-2 and TRBJ2-3 for the parts outside the CDR3, the full variable domain is GAGVSQSPSNKVTEKGKDVELRCDPISGHTALYWYRQSLGQGLEFLIYFQGNSAPDKSGLPSDRFSAERTGGSVSTLTIQRTQQEDSAVYLCASSLFPGDTQYFGPGTRLTVL.

The V gene is TRBV7-2, the J gene TRBJ2-1, with D maybe TRBD2 (5 bases). Germline assignment: CDR1 SGHTA and CDR2 FQGNSA. Between the trimmed V and J ends, which lost 5 bases and 3 bases, there was a span of 14 bases. CDR3 length: 15 residues. CDR3 coding DNA: TGTGCCAGCAGCATAATTATGAGGGTCTACAATGAGCAGTTCTTC. Amino acids: CASSIIMRVYNEQFF.

This chain connects TRBV27 to TRBJ2-7; no clear D gene. Trimming removed 5 bases from V and 5 bases from J, with 19 bases in between. Germline V lookup: CDR1 MNHEY, CDR2 SMNVEV (reference sequence). The CDR3 has 15 residues. The DNA for the CDR3 is TGTGCCAGCAGTAACCCCGGCCGGGCTAAGGACGAGCAGTACTTC. Protein product: CASSNPGRAKDEQYF.

This chain uses TRBV5-1 with TRBJ2-1, with D uncertain. V lost 0 bases and J lost 8, with 12 bases in between. CDR1 and CDR2 from the germline V gene are SGHRS and YFSETQ. CDR3 length: 14 residues. CDR3 nucleotides: TGCGCCAGCAGCTTGGTTACTTCTGAGCATGAGCAGTTCTTC. Protein product: CASSLVTSEHEQFF.

The rearrangement uses TRBV5-6 and TRBJ1-5, with D possibly being TRBD1 (5 bases). The CDR3 covers 13 residues. The ends were cut back, 0 bases at V and 7 bases at J, with 8 bases in the middle. Germline CDR1 SGHDT, CDR2 YYEEEE. DNA of the CDR3: TGTGCCAGCAGCTTGGCCAGGGTACAGCCCCAGCATTTT. This codes for CASSLARVQPQHF. Full variable domain (remainder filled in from reference TRBV5-6 and TRBJ1-5): DAGVTQSPTHLIKTRGQQVTLRCSPKSGHDTVSWYQQALGQGPQFIFQYYEEEERQRGNFPDRFSGHQFPNYSSELNVNALLLGDSALYLCASSLARVQPQHFGDGTRLSIL.

The J gene is TRBJ2-3, the V gene TRBV5-1; tentative D call: TRBD2 (5 bases). Trimming removed 5 bases at V and 3 bases at J, with 13 bases between. CDR3 length: 14 amino acids. Germline loops: CDR1 SGHRS, CDR2 YFSETQ. CDR3 DNA: TGCGCCAGCAGGGTCCCTAGCCTGACAGATACGCAGTATTTT. It encodes CASRVPSLTDTQYF. Full variable domain (outside the CDR3, taken from reference TRBV5-1 and TRBJ2-3): KAGVTQTPRYLIKTRGQQVTLSCSPISGHRSVSWYQQTPGQGLQFLFEYFSETQRNKGNFPGRFSGRQFSNSRSEMNVSTLELGDSALYLCASRVPSLTDTQYFGPGTRLTVL.

The J gene is TRBJ2-3, the V gene TRBV7-9; 9 bases line up with TRBD2. This CDR3 has 14 amino acids. Germline CDR1 SEHNR, CDR2 FQNEAQ (reference sequence). V lost 8 bases, J lost 0 bases, and 3 bases stayed unmatched. In DNA, the CDR3 is TGTGCCAGCGGGACTAGCCGTAGCACAGATACGCAGTATTTT. Residues: CASGTSRSTDTQYF.

This chain uses TRBV5-1 with TRBJ2-5, with D tentatively TRBD1 (6 bases). Germline V gene lookup returns CDR1 SGHRS and CDR2 YFSETQ. The CDR3 runs 15 residues. V was shortened by 0 bases and J by 2 bases, with 11 bases between the two germline ends. Here the CDR3 reads CASSLALGQQETQYF. DNA of the CDR3: TGCGCCAGCAGCTTGGCCCTGGGACAACAAGAGACCCAGTACTTC.

A single count supports this clone. The J gene is TRBJ1-4, the V gene TRBV27; a possible D gene is TRBD1 (5 bases). Per germline, CDR1 MNHEY and CDR2 SMNVEV (reference sequence). V lost 1 base to trimming and J lost 4 bases, with 7 bases between them. This CDR3 contains 14 residues. The DNA of the CDR3 is TGTGCCAGCAGTTTATGGGGCATTAATGAAAAACTGTTTTTT. Its translation: CASSLWGINEKLFF.

This rearrangement joins TRBV11-2 to TRBJ2-3; D ambiguous. The germline V gene has CDR1 SGHAT and CDR2 FQNNGV. This CDR3 contains 15 residues. V was cut by 3 bases and J by 2 bases, with 12 bases left in between. CDR3 nucleotides: TGTGCCAGCAGCTTGGGTCTTAGGGCCACAGATACGCAGTATTTT. Protein: CASSLGLRATDTQYF.